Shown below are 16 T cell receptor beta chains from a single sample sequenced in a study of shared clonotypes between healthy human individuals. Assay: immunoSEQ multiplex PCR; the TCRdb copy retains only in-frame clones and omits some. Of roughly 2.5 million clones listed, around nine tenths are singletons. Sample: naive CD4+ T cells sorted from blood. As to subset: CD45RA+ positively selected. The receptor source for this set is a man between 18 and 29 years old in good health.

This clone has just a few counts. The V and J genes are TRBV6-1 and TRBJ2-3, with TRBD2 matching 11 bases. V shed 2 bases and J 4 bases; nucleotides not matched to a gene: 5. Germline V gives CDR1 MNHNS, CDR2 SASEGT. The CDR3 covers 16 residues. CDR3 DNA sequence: TGTGCCAGCAGTGAAATAACTAGCGGGGGACCAGATACGCAGTATTTT. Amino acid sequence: CASSEITSGGPDTQYF.

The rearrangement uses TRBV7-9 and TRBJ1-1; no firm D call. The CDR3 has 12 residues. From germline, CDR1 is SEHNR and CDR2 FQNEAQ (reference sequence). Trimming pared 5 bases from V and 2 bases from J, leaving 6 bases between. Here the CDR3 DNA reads TGTGCCAGCAGCCCACCCAACACTGAAGCTTTCTTT. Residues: CASSPPNTEAFF. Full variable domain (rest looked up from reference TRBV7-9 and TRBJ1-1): DTGVSQNPRHKITKRGQNVTFRCDPISEHNRLYWYRQTLGQGPEFLTYFQNEAQLEKSRLLSDRFSAERPKGSFSTLEIQRTEQGDSAMYLCASSPPNTEAFFGQGTRLTVV.

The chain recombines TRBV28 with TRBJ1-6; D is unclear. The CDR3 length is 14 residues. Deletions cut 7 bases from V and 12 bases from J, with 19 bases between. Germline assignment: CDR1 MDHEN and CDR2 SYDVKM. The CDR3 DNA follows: TGTGCCAGCAATTCCCCTCCGGCGCAGGAACCCCTCCACTTT. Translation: CASNSPPAQEPLHF.

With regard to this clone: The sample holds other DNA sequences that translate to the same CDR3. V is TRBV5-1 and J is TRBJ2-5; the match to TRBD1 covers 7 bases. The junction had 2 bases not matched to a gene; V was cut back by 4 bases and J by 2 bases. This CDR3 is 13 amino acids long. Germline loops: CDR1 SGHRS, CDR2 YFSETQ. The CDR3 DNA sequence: TGCGCCAGCAGCACGGGACAGCAAGAGACCCAGTACTTC. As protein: CASSTGQQETQYF. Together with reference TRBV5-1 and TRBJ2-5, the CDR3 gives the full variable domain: KAGVTQTPRYLIKTRGQQVTLSCSPISGHRSVSWYQQTPGQGLQFLFEYFSETQRNKGNFPGRFSGRQFSNSRSEMNVSTLELGDSALYLCASSTGQQETQYFGPGTRLLVL.

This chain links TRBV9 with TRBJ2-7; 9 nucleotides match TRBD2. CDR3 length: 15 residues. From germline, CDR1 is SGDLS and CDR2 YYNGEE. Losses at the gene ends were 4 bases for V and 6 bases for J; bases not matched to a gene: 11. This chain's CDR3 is CASSRGVAGEGEQYF. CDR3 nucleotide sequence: TGTGCCAGCAGCCGCGGGGTAGCGGGGGAAGGCGAGCAGTACTTC.

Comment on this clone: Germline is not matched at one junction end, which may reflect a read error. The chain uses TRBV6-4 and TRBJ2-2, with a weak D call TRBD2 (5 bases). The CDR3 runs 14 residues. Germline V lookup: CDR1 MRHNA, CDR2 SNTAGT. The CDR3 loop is CASRDSGGTGELFF. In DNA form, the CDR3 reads TGTGCCAGCAGAGACTCAGGAGGCACCGGGGAGCTGTTTTTT.

For the CDR3, the DNA is TGTGCCAGCATCACCCCGGGTCCGCGGGAGCAGTTCTTC. Translated, it gives CASITPGPREQFF. This rearrangement joins TRBV6-1 to TRBJ2-1, with D unclear. Germline assignment: CDR1 MNHNS and CDR2 SASEGT. This CDR3 spans 13 amino acids. V gave up 7 bases and J gave up 10 bases, with 17 bases separating them.

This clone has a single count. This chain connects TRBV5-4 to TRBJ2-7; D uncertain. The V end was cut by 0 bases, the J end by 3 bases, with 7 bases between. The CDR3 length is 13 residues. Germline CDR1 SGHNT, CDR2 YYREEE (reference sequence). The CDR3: CASSLAQIYEQYF. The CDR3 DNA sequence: TGTGCCAGCAGCTTGGCACAGATCTACGAGCAGTACTTC.

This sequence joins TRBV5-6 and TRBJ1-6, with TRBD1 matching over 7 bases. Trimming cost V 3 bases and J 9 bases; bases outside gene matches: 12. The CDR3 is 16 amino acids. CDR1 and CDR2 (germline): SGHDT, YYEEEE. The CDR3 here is CASSSDKGTVSSPLHF. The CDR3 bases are TGTGCCAGCAGCTCTGACAAGGGGACAGTCTCTTCACCCCTCCACTTT.

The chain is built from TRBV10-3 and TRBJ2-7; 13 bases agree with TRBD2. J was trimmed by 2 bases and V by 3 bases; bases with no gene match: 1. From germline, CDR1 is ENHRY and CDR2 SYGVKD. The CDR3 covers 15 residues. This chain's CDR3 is CAISDGLAGAYEQYF. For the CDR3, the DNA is TGTGCCATCAGTGATGGACTAGCGGGAGCCTACGAGCAGTACTTC.

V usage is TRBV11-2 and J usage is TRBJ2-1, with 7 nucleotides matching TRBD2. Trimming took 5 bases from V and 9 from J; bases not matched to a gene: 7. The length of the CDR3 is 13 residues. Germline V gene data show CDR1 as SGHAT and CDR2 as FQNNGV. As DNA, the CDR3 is TGTGCCAGCAGCCCTCGCGGGGAGGGTGAGCAGTTCTTC. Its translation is CASSPRGEGEQFF.

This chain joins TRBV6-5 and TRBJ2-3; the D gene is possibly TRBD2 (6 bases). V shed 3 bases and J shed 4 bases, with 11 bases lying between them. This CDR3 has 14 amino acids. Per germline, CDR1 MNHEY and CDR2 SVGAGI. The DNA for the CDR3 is TGTGCCAGCAGTTATGGGACTTTCGCAGATACGCAGTATTTT. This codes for CASSYGTFADTQYF.

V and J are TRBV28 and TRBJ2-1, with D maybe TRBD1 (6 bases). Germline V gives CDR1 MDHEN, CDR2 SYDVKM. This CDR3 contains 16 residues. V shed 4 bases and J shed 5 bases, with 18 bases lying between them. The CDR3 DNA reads TGTGCCAGCAGTTCCTTTCTAGCTGCAGGGGACAATGAGCAGTTCTTC. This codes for CASSSFLAAGDNEQFF.

As DNA, the CDR3 is TGTGCCAGCGGCGGCGGTGACAGGGTCGCAGATACGCAGTATTTT. Protein sequence: CASGGGDRVADTQYF. V is TRBV2 and J is TRBJ2-3; 7 bases line up with TRBD1. The germline gives CDR1 SNHLY, CDR2 FYNNEI. J was trimmed by 4 bases and V by 8 bases; bases with no gene match: 12. This CDR3 has 15 residues.

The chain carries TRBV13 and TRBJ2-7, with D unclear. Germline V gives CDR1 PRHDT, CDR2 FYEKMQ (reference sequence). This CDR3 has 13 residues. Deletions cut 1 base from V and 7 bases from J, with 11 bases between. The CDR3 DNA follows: TGTGCCAGCAGCTTAGACCGAATGGGGGAGCAGTACTTC. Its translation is CASSLDRMGEQYF.

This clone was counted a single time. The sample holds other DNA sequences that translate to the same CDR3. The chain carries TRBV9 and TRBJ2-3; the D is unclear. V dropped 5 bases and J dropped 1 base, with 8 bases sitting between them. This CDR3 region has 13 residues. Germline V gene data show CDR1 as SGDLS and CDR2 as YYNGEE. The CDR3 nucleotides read TGTGCCAGCAGAGCATCGGGCACAGATACGCAGTATTTT. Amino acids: CASRASGTDTQYF.